Below are 27 T cell receptor beta chains sequenced from a single sample in a study of T-cell reconstitution after alpha-beta-depleted transplantation in children. Unique molecular identifiers were incorporated during preparation of the TCRbeta library. TCRdb fed the PCR reads into MiXCR, producing one record per CDR3 protein. The table shows about 200,000 distinct CDR3 sequences, with around 5.9% occurring only once. This specimen was PBMCs, taken before TCRalphabeta/CD19-depleted stem cell transplant. Receptors originate from a girl less than two years old with combined immunodeficiency, due to receive a stem cell transplant.

Ten or more counts support this clonotype. The CDR3 bases are TGTGCCACCACAGGGGTCCCCGGGGAGCTGTTTTTT. Protein sequence: CATTGVPGELFF. The rearrangement links TRBV12-3 or TRBV12-4 to TRBJ2-2, with 7 positions matching TRBD1. V was pared by 10 bases and J by 6 bases, with 5 bases of the junction left unmatched. CDR3 size: 12 residues.

This clonotype was picked up many times. Here the CDR3 reads CASSLTSDPLSASEQFF. In nucleotides, the CDR3 is TGTGCCAGCAGCTTAACTAGCGACCCCCTTTCAGCAAGTGAGCAGTTCTTC. The chain recombines TRBV11-2 with TRBJ2-1, with TRBD2 identical over 7 bases. CDR1 is SGHAT and CDR2 is FQNNGV in the germline V gene. This CDR3 has 17 residues. Germline trimming cut 2 bases from V and 9 bases from J; bases unmatched to any gene: 16.

This clonotype was observed at least ten times. The CDR3 loop is CASSLVLGQGGTEAFF. The CDR3 DNA reads as TGCGCCAGCAGCTTGGTCCTGGGACAGGGGGGTACTGAAGCTTTCTTT. The rearrangement links TRBV5-1 to TRBJ1-1; 11 nucleotides agree with TRBD1. The germline V gene encodes CDR1 SGHRS and CDR2 YFSETQ. The length of the CDR3 is 16 residues. Trimming cost V 0 bases and J 5 bases; bases outside gene matches: 6. Full variable domain (outside the CDR3, taken from reference TRBV5-1 and TRBJ1-1): KAGVTQTPRYLIKTRGQQVTLSCSPISGHRSVSWYQQTPGQGLQFLFEYFSETQRNKGNFPGRFSGRQFSNSRSEMNVSTLELGDSALYLCASSLVLGQGGTEAFFGQGTRLTVV.

This clonotype was picked up many times. The chain carries TRBV4-1 and TRBJ2-3; D may be TRBD1 (5 bases). The CDR3 has 13 amino acids. V was cut by 8 bases and J by 2 bases, with 11 bases left in between. Germline lookup yields CDR1 MGHRA and CDR2 YSYEKL. CDR3 residues: CASGPGNTDTQYF. The DNA of the CDR3 is TGCGCCAGCGGACCAGGGAACACAGATACGCAGTATTTT.

In this sample, this clonotype turned up many times. This chain uses TRBV7-3 with TRBJ2-3; D is possibly TRBD1 or TRBD2 (5 bases each). Germline V gene data show CDR1 as SGHTA and CDR2 as FQGTGA. V was clipped by 0 bases and J by 8 bases, with 9 bases between them. This CDR3 spans 13 amino acids. As DNA, the CDR3 is TGTGCCAGCAGCTTAACGAGGGGCGGTACGCAGTATTTT. Translating it yields CASSLTRGGTQYF.

This clonotype was recorded many times. The V call is TRBV2, the J call TRBJ1-2; 11 bases fit TRBD1. Germline V CDR1 and CDR2: SNHLY, FYNNEI. The CDR3 spans 19 residues. The trim removed 6 bases at V and 8 bases at J, leaving 23 bases unmatched. The CDR3 bases are TGTGCCAGCAGGGCCCGGACAGGGGGCACGACTATTACGGCTCGGGGCTACACCTTC. The encoded protein is CASRARTGGTTITARGYTF.

This clonotype was observed at least ten times. The chain combines TRBV7-2 with TRBJ2-3; D uncertain. The V and J ends lost 5 bases and 0 bases respectively, with 12 bases between them. Germline assignment: CDR1 SGHTA and CDR2 FQGNSA. The CDR3 has 15 residues. The CDR3 DNA sequence: TGTGCCAGCAGCATGGTCGCGCTGAGCACAGATACGCAGTATTTT. As protein: CASSMVALSTDTQYF.

This clonotype was seen repeatedly, ten times or more. V usage is TRBV3-1 and J usage is TRBJ2-1; 9 nucleotides match TRBD2. The CDR3 covers 16 residues. Trimming took 1 base from V and 4 from J; bases not matched to a gene: 5. CDR1 and CDR2 from the germline V gene are LGHDT and YNNKEL (reference sequence). CDR3 protein: CASSQVGLAPYNEQFF. Here the CDR3 DNA reads TGTGCCAGCAGCCAAGTTGGACTAGCGCCATACAATGAGCAGTTCTTC.

This clonotype was seen only a few times. The chain links TRBV20-1 to TRBJ2-1; D may be TRBD2 (6 bases). Trimming removed 2 bases from V and 6 bases from J, with 17 bases in between. The CDR3 is 15 residues long. Germline values: CDR1 DFQATT, CDR2 SNEGSKA (reference sequence). In DNA form, the CDR3 reads TGCAGTGCTAGAATCGGTGCGGGGTCGCCCAATGAGCAGTTCTTC. Translated: CSARIGAGSPNEQFF.

This clonotype showed up just a few times. V and J are TRBV24-1 and TRBJ2-5; possible D gene TRBD2, 6 bases. This CDR3 contains 14 residues. Germline lookup yields CDR1 KGHDR and CDR2 SFDVKD. Trimming left V 5 bases short and J 5 bases short, with 14 bases between. CDR3 nucleotide sequence: TGTGCCACCAGTGCCGGGGGAATGACGGAGACCCAGTACTTC. It is translated as CATSAGGMTETQYF.

This clonotype was seen at least ten times. V and J are TRBV7-2 and TRBJ2-3; perhaps TRBD2 as D (6 bases). Trimming left V 5 bases short and J 5 bases short, with 14 bases between. Germline V gene data show CDR1 as SGHTA and CDR2 as FQGNSA. The CDR3 contains 14 residues. CDR3 in DNA: TGTGCCAGCAGCGCCCAACGGGGGAGAGATACGCAGTATTTT. Translated, it gives CASSAQRGRDTQYF.

Ten or more counts support this clonotype. The chain links TRBV12-3 or TRBV12-4 to TRBJ2-1, with TRBD2 matching 7 bases. The CDR3 covers 16 residues. J was trimmed by 8 bases and V by 3 bases; bases with no gene match: 13. CDR3 loop: CASSFSPYGRWDEQFF. The CDR3 DNA follows: TGTGCCAGCAGTTTCAGTCCTTACGGGAGGTGGGATGAGCAGTTCTTC.

Only a few counts were recorded for this clonotype. The rearrangement links TRBV27 to TRBJ1-2; 7 bases fit TRBD1. This CDR3 has 14 residues. With 6 bases clipped from V and 4 bases from J, the junction kept 8 bases outside the gene matches. In germline, CDR1 is MNHEY, CDR2 SMNVEV (reference sequence). CDR3 amino acids: CASRVTGQIYGYTF. The DNA for the CDR3 is TGTGCCAGCAGGGTTACGGGACAGATCTATGGCTACACCTTC.

Ten or more counts support this clonotype. The chain couples TRBV9 to TRBJ2-5; D might be TRBD2 (5 bases). CDR1 is SGDLS, CDR2 YYNGEE, per germline. The CDR3 is 13 residues long. Trimming took 0 bases from V and 3 from J, leaving 6 bases between them. CDR3 sequence reads: CASSVEREETQYF. The CDR3 DNA follows: TGTGCCAGCAGCGTAGAGAGGGAAGAGACCCAGTACTTC.

Ten or more counts support this clonotype. This sequence joins TRBV28 and TRBJ2-5; D call uncertain. Germline CDR1 and CDR2: MDHEN and SYDVKM. The CDR3 has 13 residues. V dropped 1 base and J dropped 3 bases, with 6 bases sitting between them. CDR3 residues: CASSLLLKETQYF. The CDR3 region has the DNA TGTGCCAGCAGTTTATTACTAAAAGAGACCCAGTACTTC.

This sequence joins TRBV5-1 and TRBJ2-3; TRBD1 matches 9 bases. CDR3 length: 14 residues. CDR1 is SGHRS and CDR2 is YFSETQ in the germline V gene. V lost 3 bases to trimming and J lost 3 bases; unmatched junction nucleotides: 2. CDR3 residues: CASSWDRDTDTQYF. The DNA of the CDR3 is TGCGCCAGCAGCTGGGACAGGGATACAGATACGCAGTATTTT.

This clonotype was recorded at least ten times. The chain employs TRBV28 and TRBJ1-4, with D hard to call. The germline V and J ends were trimmed by 5 bases and 3 bases, with 16 bases remaining between them. Germline CDR1 MDHEN, CDR2 SYDVKM. This CDR3 region has 16 residues. CDR3 residues: CASSRTVPGPNEKLFF. In DNA, the CDR3 is TGTGCCAGCAGTAGAACTGTGCCCGGGCCTAATGAAAAACTGTTTTTT.

This clonotype came up many times. V and J are TRBV24-1 and TRBJ2-7; possible D gene TRBD2, 6 bases. Looked up from germline, CDR1 is KGHDR and CDR2 is SFDVKD. There are 14 residues in the CDR3. Trimming took 9 bases from V and 0 from J, leaving 14 bases between them. The CDR3 sequence is CATSRGGNSYEQYF. CDR3 nucleotide sequence: TGTGCCACCTCCCGTGGCGGGAACTCCTACGAGCAGTACTTC.

This clonotype came up many times. This chain connects TRBV20-1 to TRBJ2-3; 10 bases align to TRBD2. The CDR3 is 15 amino acids. In germline, CDR1 is DFQATT, CDR2 SNEGSKA (reference sequence). After removal of 6 bases from V and 0 bases from J, the junction contained 6 bases not matched to a gene. The chain's CDR3 is CSASVGLASTDTQYF. The CDR3, as DNA: TGCAGTGCCAGCGTGGGACTAGCGAGCACAGATACGCAGTATTTT.

The table lists this clonotype with a few counts. The J gene is TRBJ1-1, the V gene TRBV29-1, with D tentatively TRBD1 (5 bases). V lost 4 bases and J lost 10, with 13 bases in between. This CDR3 spans 11 amino acids. Germline lookup yields CDR1 SQVTM and CDR2 ANQGSEA. In nucleotides, the CDR3 is TGCAGCGTTGGCGACAGTGGCGGAGCTTTCTTT. Translated: CSVGDSGGAFF. The entire variable domain, with the rest obtained from reference TRBV29-1 and TRBJ1-1, is as follows: SAVISQKPSRDICQRGTSLTIQCQVDSQVTMMFWYRQQPGQSLTLIATANQGSEATYESGFVIDKFPISRPNLTFSTLTVSNMSPEDSSIYLCSVGDSGGAFFGQGTRLTVV.

This clonotype was found many times. The rearrangement joins TRBV19 to TRBJ1-5; D is uncertain. V lost 1 base, J lost 3 bases, and 13 bases lay in between. The CDR3 length is 16 residues. Germline V CDR1 and CDR2: LNHDA, SQIVND (reference sequence). The CDR3 DNA reads TGTGCCAGTAGTATAGTTGGTGGATACAACAATCAGCCCCAGCATTTT. Translation: CASSIVGGYNNQPQHF.

V gene TRBV4-1 combines with J gene TRBJ2-3; no reliable D call. Germline CDR1 MGHRA, CDR2 YSYEKL. The CDR3 contains 13 residues. Trimming shortened V by 3 bases and J by 6 bases, and 10 bases separated the two germline ends. The CDR3 sequence is CASSQSILDTQYF. The CDR3 DNA reads as TGCGCCAGCAGCCAGAGTATTCTGGATACGCAGTATTTT.

This clonotype was counted a few times. The chain recombines TRBV6-2 or TRBV6-3 with TRBJ1-5, with D hard to call. The length of the CDR3 is 17 residues. Germline CDR1 reads MNHEY; CDR2 reads SVGEGT. Between the trimmed V and J ends, which lost 0 bases and 7 bases, there was a span of 19 bases. CDR3 nucleotide sequence: TGTGCCAGCAGTTACTCCCCGTGGAGGCCCGAGGACCAGCCCCAGCATTTT. Its translation is CASSYSPWRPEDQPQHF.

This clonotype was detected many times. The CDR3 coding sequence is TGTGCCACCAGTGATTTAATTTCAGGTAGAGCCAAAAACATTCAGTACTTC. Its protein is CATSDLISGRAKNIQYF. The chain has TRBV24-1 and TRBJ2-4; D is ambiguous. From germline, CDR1 is KGHDR and CDR2 SFDVKD. V lost 1 base and J lost 0, with 12 bases in between. This CDR3 comprises 17 residues.

Concerning this clonotype: A read error is possible here, since a much larger clone lies one base away. V and J are TRBV5-1 and TRBJ2-5, with D perhaps matching TRBD2 (6 bases). The germline V gene has CDR1 SGHRS and CDR2 YFSETQ. CDR3 size: 17 residues. The CDR3 region is CATSLSLGGLGQETQYF. CDR3 nucleotides: TGCGCCACCAGCTTGAGTCTCGGGGGACTTGGACAAGAGACCCAGTACTTC.

This clonotype was seen repeatedly, ten times or more. The chain couples TRBV7-3 to TRBJ2-1; 7 bases match TRBD2. CDR1 and CDR2 (germline): SGHTA, FQGTGA. V shed 2 bases, J shed 6 bases, and the junction held 7 bases outside the gene matches. This CDR3 spans 15 amino acids. The CDR3 reads CASSLGGGKSNEQFF. The CDR3 nucleotides read TGTGCCAGCAGCTTAGGGGGAGGGAAAAGCAATGAGCAGTTCTTC.

This clonotype showed up just once. CDR3 sequence (DNA): TGTGCCAGCTCCTTAGCGGGACCCCCCGAGCAGTTCTTC. Amino acid sequence: CASSLAGPPEQFF. This chain links TRBV7-2 with TRBJ2-1, with TRBD2 matching over 8 bases. This CDR3 region has 13 residues. In germline, CDR1 is SGHTA, CDR2 FQGNSA. J lost 10 bases, V lost 8 bases, and 10 bases had no gene match.